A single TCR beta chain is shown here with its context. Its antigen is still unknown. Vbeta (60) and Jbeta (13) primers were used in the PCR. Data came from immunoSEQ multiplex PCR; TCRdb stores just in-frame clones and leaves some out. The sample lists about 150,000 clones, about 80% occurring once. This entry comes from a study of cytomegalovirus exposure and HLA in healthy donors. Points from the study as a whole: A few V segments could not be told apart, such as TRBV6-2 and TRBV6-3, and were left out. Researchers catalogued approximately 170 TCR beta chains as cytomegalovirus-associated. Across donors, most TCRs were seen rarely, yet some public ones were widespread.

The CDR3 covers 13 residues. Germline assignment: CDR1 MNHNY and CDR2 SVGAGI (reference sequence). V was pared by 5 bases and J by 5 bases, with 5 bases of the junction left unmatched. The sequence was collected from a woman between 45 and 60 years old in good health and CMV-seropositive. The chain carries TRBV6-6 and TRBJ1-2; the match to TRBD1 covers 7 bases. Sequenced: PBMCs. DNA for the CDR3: TGTGCCAGCAGTATGGGACAGCTATATGGCTACACCTTC. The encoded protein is CASSMGQLYGYTF.